Following are 21 T cell receptor beta chains from one sample sequenced in a study of cytomegalovirus exposure and HLA in healthy donors. The PCR used 60 Vbeta and 13 Jbeta primers. The protocol was immunoSEQ multiplex PCR, while the TCRdb copy is restricted to in-frame clones and leaves out a portion. The sample has 150,000 to 200,000 clones, about 75% seen once. The sample taken for sequencing was PBMCs. The origin of the receptors is a female donor in good health and CMV-seronegative.

The chain links TRBV30 to TRBJ1-1, with 7 bases fitting TRBD1. Germline assignment: CDR1 GTSNPN and CDR2 SVGIG (reference sequence). The length of the CDR3 is 14 residues. J lost 6 bases, V lost 2 bases, and 9 bases had no gene match. CDR3 residues: CAWSTTGFGAEAFF. The DNA for the CDR3 is TGTGCCTGGAGTACGACAGGGTTTGGGGCTGAAGCTTTCTTT.

The chain uses TRBV30 and TRBJ1-5, with D unresolved. The V end was cut by 1 base, the J end by 6 bases, with 10 bases between. The CDR3 has 13 amino acids. Germline CDR1 is GTSNPN and CDR2 is SVGIG (reference sequence). CDR3 DNA sequence: TGTGCCTGGAGTGATGGCAGAAGTCAGCCCCAGCATTTT. Its translation: CAWSDGRSQPQHF. Variable domain in full (rest from reference TRBV30 and TRBJ1-5): SQTIHQWPATLVQPVGSPLSLECTVEGTSNPNLYWYRQAAGRGLQLLFYSVGIGQISSEVPQNLSASRPQDRQFILSSKKLLLSDSGFYLCAWSDGRSQPQHFGDGTRLSIL.

The J gene is TRBJ2-2, the V gene TRBV6-1, with D perhaps TRBD1 (5 bases). There are 14 residues in the CDR3. CDR1 and CDR2 (germline): MNHNS, SASEGT. The ends were cut back, 1 base at V and 6 bases at J, with 9 bases in the middle. The CDR3 protein is CASSEEGIPGELFF. CDR3 coding DNA: TGTGCCAGCAGTGAAGAGGGGATCCCCGGGGAGCTGTTTTTT.

J is TRBJ2-3 and V is TRBV11-3, with D perhaps matching TRBD1 (6 bases). CDR3 length equals 13 residues. From germline, CDR1 is SGHNT and CDR2 YENEEA. Trimming stripped 4 bases from V and 7 bases from J, with 12 bases between. The DNA for the CDR3 is TGTGCCAGCAGCTCCGGAAGGGGGTATACGCAGTATTTT. Encoded protein: CASSSGRGYTQYF.

The chain is built from TRBV18 and TRBJ2-7, with no clear D. Trimming shortened V by 2 bases and J by 3 bases, and 14 bases separated the two germline ends. This CDR3 is built from 15 residues. Germline V gene data show CDR1 as KGHSH and CDR2 as LQKENI. CDR3 loop: CASSPFAGPDYEQYF. CDR3 sequence (DNA): TGTGCCAGCTCACCATTTGCTGGGCCTGACTACGAGCAGTACTTC.

The rearrangement links TRBV6-5 to TRBJ2-3; D perhaps matches TRBD2 (5 bases). CDR3 length: 15 residues. The germline gives CDR1 MNHEY, CDR2 SVGAGI. Trimming took 0 bases from V and 4 from J, leaving 11 bases between them. The CDR3 is CASSYSRGRADTQYF. For the CDR3, the DNA is TGTGCCAGCAGTTACTCGAGAGGGAGAGCAGATACGCAGTATTTT.

The chain carries TRBV10-1 and TRBJ1-1; D remains ambiguous. This CDR3 has 14 amino acids. Germline V lookup: CDR1 WNHNN, CDR2 SYGVQD (reference sequence). Trimming removed 2 bases from V and 1 base from J, with 8 bases in between. CDR3 residues: CASSETGRNTEAFF. The CDR3 DNA is TGCGCCAGCAGTGAGACTGGTCGGAACACTGAAGCTTTCTTT.

The CDR3 sequence: CASSQGGLGETQYF. CDR3 nucleotides: TGCGCCAGCAGCCAAGGAGGGTTGGGGGAGACCCAGTACTTC. This chain joins TRBV4-1 and TRBJ2-5, with D maybe TRBD2 (5 bases). Trimming removed 1 base at V and 5 bases at J, with 11 bases between. The CDR3 has 14 amino acids. Germline V CDR1 and CDR2: MGHRA, YSYEKL.

As concerns this clone: The sample contains more than one DNA sequence encoding this CDR3. The CDR3 loop is CASSHLTGGYNEQFF. The CDR3 nucleotides read TGCGCCAGCAGCCACCTTACGGGGGGCTACAATGAGCAGTTCTTC. The genes are TRBV4-1 and TRBJ2-1, with 7 positions matching TRBD2. Germline V gives CDR1 MGHRA, CDR2 YSYEKL. V shed 3 bases, J shed 3 bases, and the junction held 5 bases outside the gene matches. The CDR3 sequence is 15 residues long.

The chain uses TRBV19 and TRBJ2-3; 8 positions match TRBD1. Unmatched junction bases numbered 7, after V lost 6 bases and J lost 2 bases. The CDR3 runs 15 residues. Germline values: CDR1 LNHDA, CDR2 SQIVND (reference sequence). The CDR3 is CASSLPGQATDTQYF. DNA of the CDR3: TGTGCCAGTAGCCTACCGGGACAGGCCACAGATACGCAGTATTTT.

This chain links TRBV19 with TRBJ2-1; TRBD2 matches 9 bases. The germline gives CDR1 LNHDA, CDR2 SQIVND (reference sequence). The CDR3 covers 16 residues. J was trimmed by 6 bases and V by 7 bases; bases with no gene match: 13. CDR3 DNA sequence: TGTGCCAGTACCCCCCTAGGGCGGGGGGGATCCAATGAGCAGTTCTTC. Amino acid sequence: CASTPLGRGGSNEQFF.

The genes are TRBV11-2 and TRBJ2-7; 10 positions match TRBD2. CDR1 is SGHAT and CDR2 is FQNNGV in the germline V gene. The CDR3 is made up of 16 amino acids. V lost 0 bases to trimming and J lost 3 bases; unmatched junction nucleotides: 5. The CDR3 coding sequence is TGTGCCAGCAGCTTAGATCAGCTAGCGGGGGTCTACGAGCAGTACTTC. It is translated as CASSLDQLAGVYEQYF.

V and J are TRBV7-2 and TRBJ2-7; D might be TRBD1 (6 bases). Between the trimmed V and J ends, which lost 5 bases and 3 bases, there was a span of 11 bases. The CDR3 sequence is 13 residues long. Germline V gene sequence: CDR1 SGHTA, CDR2 FQGNSA. CDR3 sequence: CASSPEGGYEQYF. The CDR3 coding sequence is TGTGCCAGCAGCCCTGAAGGGGGCTACGAGCAGTACTTC.

The CDR3 DNA follows: TGCGCCAGCAGCCCGAGAGCTGCAACTAATGAAAAACTGTTTTTT. Amino acid sequence: CASSPRAATNEKLFF. The chain employs TRBV5-1 and TRBJ1-4, with unresolved D. Germline-derived CDR1 and CDR2 are SGHRS and YFSETQ. The ends were cut back, 4 bases at V and 0 bases at J, with 10 bases in the middle. This CDR3 is 15 amino acids long.

The chain is built from TRBV13 and TRBJ1-1; D not certain. The CDR3 covers 13 residues. From germline, CDR1 is PRHDT and CDR2 FYEKMQ (reference sequence). The V end lost 2 bases, the J end lost 4 bases, and 8 bases lay between the germline ends. CDR3 region: CASSLQTGTEAFF. CDR3 nucleotide sequence: TGTGCCAGCAGCTTACAAACGGGCACTGAAGCTTTCTTT.

The rearrangement links TRBV10-2 to TRBJ2-1; 9 bases are shared with TRBD1. Germline V CDR1 and CDR2: WSHSY, SAAADI. The trim removed 5 bases at V and 9 bases at J, leaving 8 bases unmatched. This CDR3 contains 14 residues. CDR3 DNA: TGCGCCAGCAGTACCGGGACAGGGTTGTCTGAGCAGTTCTTC. The encoded protein is CASSTGTGLSEQFF.

The gene calls are TRBV11-3 and TRBJ2-2; D perhaps matches TRBD2 (6 bases). The CDR3 has 13 residues. The germline V gene encodes CDR1 SGHNT and CDR2 YENEEA. Trimming removed 4 bases at V and 5 bases at J, with 8 bases between. CDR3 region: CASSSGTTGELFF. Here the CDR3 DNA reads TGTGCCAGCAGCTCCGGGACTACCGGGGAGCTGTTTTTT.

This clone was seen only once. This rearrangement joins TRBV5-4 to TRBJ1-4, with 7 positions matching TRBD1. The CDR3 is made up of 13 amino acids. Germline V lookup: CDR1 SGHNT, CDR2 YYREEE (reference sequence). The J segment lost 8 bases and the V segment lost 0 bases, leaving 1 base of the junction unmatched. The CDR3 here is CASSLDRGEKLFF. The CDR3 nucleotides are TGTGCCAGCAGCTTGGACAGGGGAGAAAAACTGTTTTTT.

The V call is TRBV30, the J call TRBJ1-5; TRBD1 might be the D (5 bases). There are 12 residues in the CDR3. V lost 7 bases and J lost 3, with 10 bases in between. Per germline, CDR1 GTSNPN and CDR2 SVGIG (reference sequence). The CDR3 coding sequence is TGTGCCTTTCGACAGAACAATCAGCCCCAGCATTTT. Protein product: CAFRQNNQPQHF.

With respect to this clone: Its ends do not fully match the called genes, so a read error is possible. The rearrangement joins TRBV10-2 to TRBJ2-7; the match to TRBD2 covers 9 bases. The CDR3 runs to 15 residues. CDR1 is WSHSY and CDR2 is SAAADI in the germline V gene. In nucleotides, the CDR3 is TGCGCCAGCAGTGAGCCAGCGGGGGGCTCCTACAAGCAGTACTTC. It codes for CASSEPAGGSYKQYF.

The chain links TRBV5-1 to TRBJ1-1; D possibly corresponds to TRBD1 (6 bases). V lost 4 bases, J lost 4 bases, and 23 bases lay in between. The CDR3 runs 17 residues. Germline-derived CDR1 and CDR2 are SGHRS and YFSETQ. CDR3 amino acids: CASSGRAPLQGSTEAFF. The CDR3 bases are TGCGCCAGCAGCGGCCGTGCCCCCCTTCAGGGGAGCACTGAAGCTTTCTTT.